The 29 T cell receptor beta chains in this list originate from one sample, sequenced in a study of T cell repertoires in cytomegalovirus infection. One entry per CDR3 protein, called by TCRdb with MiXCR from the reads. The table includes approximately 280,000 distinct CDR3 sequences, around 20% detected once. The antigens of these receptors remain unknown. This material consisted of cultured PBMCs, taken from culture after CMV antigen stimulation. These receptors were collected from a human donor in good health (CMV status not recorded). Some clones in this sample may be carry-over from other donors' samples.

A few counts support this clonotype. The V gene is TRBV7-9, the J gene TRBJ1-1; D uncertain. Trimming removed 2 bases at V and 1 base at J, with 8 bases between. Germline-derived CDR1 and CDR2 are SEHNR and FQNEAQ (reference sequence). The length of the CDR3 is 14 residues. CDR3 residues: CASSLTSENTEAFF. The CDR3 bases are TGTGCCAGCAGCTTAACGTCTGAGAACACTGAAGCTTTCTTT.

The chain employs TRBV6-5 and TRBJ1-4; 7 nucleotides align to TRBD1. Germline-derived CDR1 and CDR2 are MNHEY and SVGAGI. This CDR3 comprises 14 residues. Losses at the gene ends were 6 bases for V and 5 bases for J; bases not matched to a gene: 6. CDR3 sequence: CASSNAGGNEKLFF. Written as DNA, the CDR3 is TGTGCCAGCAGCAACGCAGGGGGGAATGAAAAACTGTTTTTT.

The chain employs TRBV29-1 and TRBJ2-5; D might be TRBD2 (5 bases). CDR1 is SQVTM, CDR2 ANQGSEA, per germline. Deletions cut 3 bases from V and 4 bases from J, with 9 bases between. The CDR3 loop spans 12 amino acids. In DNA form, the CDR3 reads TGCAGCGTTGAGCGGGCGGGAGAGACCCAGTACTTC. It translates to CSVERAGETQYF.

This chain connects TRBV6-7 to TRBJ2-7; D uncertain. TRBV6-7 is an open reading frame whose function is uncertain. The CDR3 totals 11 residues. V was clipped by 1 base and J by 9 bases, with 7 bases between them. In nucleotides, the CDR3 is TGTGCCAGCAGTTACTGTTTACGGCAGTACGTC. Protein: CASSYCLRQYV.

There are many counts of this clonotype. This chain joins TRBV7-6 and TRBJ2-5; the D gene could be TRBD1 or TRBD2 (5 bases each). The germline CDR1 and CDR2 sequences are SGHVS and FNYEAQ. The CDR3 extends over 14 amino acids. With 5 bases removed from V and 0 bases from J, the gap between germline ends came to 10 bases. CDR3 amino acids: CASSLGPNQETQYF. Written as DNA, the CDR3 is TGTGCCAGCAGCCTGGGACCAAACCAAGAGACCCAGTACTTC.

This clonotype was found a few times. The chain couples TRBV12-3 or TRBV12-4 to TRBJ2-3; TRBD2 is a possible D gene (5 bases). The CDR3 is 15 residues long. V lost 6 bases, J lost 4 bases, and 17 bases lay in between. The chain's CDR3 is CASSPARGLADTQYF. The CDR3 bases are TGTGCCAGCAGCCCCGCACGAGGGTTGGCAGATACGCAGTATTTT.

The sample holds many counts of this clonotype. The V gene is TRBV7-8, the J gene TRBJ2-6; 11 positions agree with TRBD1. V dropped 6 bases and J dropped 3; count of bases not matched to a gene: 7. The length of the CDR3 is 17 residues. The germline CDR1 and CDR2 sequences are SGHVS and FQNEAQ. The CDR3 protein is CASSKDRGRHGANVLTF. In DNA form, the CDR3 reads TGTGCCAGCAGTAAGGACAGGGGGCGGCATGGGGCCAACGTCCTGACTTTC.

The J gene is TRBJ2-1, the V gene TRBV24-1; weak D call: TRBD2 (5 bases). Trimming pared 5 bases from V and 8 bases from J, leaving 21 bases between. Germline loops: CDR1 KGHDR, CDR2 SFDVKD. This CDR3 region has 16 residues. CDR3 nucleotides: TGTGCCACCAGTGTCAGAGGGAGCAAGGGAACGGATGAGCAGTTCTTC. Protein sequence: CATSVRGSKGTDEQFF.

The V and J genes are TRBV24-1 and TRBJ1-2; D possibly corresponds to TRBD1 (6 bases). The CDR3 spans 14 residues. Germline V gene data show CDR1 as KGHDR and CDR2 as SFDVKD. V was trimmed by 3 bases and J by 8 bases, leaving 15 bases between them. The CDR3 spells CATSDNRRGYGYTF. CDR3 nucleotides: TGTGCCACCAGTGATAACCGCAGGGGCTACGGCTACACCTTC.

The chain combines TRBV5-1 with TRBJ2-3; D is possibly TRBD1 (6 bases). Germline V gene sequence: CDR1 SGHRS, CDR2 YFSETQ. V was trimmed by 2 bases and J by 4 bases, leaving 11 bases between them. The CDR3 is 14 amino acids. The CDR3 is CASSFREGADTQYF. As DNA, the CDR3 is TGCGCCAGCAGCTTTAGAGAGGGGGCAGATACGCAGTATTTT.

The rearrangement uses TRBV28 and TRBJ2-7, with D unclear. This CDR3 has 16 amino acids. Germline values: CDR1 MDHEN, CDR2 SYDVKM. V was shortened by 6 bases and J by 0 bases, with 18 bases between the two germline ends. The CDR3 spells CASSRPGRPSSYEQYF. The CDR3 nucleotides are TGTGCCAGCAGCCGTCCTGGCAGGCCGAGCTCCTACGAGCAGTACTTC.

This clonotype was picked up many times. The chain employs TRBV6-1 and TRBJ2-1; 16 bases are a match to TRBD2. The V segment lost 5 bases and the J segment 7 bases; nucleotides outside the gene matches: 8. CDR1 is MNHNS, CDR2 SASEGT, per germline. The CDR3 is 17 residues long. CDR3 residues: CASSNPRGLAGGNEQFF. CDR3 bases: TGTGCCAGCAGTAACCCCCGGGGACTAGCGGGAGGGAATGAGCAGTTCTTC.

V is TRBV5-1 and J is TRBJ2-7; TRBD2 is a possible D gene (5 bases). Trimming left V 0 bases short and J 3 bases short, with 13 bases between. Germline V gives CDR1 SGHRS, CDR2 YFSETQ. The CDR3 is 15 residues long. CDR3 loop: CASSLEVGVGYEQYF. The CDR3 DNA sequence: TGCGCCAGCAGCTTGGAGGTGGGAGTAGGCTACGAGCAGTACTTC. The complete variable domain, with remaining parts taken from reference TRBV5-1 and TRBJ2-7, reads KAGVTQTPRYLIKTRGQQVTLSCSPISGHRSVSWYQQTPGQGLQFLFEYFSETQRNKGNFPGRFSGRQFSNSRSEMNVSTLELGDSALYLCASSLEVGVGYEQYFGPGTRLTVT.

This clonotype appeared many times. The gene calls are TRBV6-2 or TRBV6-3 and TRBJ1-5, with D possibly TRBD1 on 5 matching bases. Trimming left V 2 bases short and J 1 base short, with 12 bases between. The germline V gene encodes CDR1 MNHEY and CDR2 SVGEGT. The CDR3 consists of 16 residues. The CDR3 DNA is TGTGCCAGCAGTTACACGGGGCTTAACAGCAATCAGCCCCAGCATTTT. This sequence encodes CASSYTGLNSNQPQHF.

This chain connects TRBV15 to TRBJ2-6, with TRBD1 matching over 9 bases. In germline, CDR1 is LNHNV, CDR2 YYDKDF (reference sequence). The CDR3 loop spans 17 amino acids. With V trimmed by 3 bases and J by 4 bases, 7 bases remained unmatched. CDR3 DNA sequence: TGTGCCACCAGCAGGGACAGGGGAACAGCCGGGGCCAACGTCCTGACTTTC. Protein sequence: CATSRDRGTAGANVLTF.

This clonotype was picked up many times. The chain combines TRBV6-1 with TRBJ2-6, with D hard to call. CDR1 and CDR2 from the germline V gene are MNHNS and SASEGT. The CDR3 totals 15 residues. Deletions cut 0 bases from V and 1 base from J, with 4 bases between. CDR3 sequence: CASSEAASGANVLTF. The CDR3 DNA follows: TGTGCCAGCAGTGAAGCGGCGTCTGGGGCCAACGTCCTGACTTTC.

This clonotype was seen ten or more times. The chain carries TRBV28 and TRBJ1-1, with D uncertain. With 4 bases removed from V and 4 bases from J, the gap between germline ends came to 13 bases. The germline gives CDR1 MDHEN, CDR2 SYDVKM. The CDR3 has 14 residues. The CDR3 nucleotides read TGTGCCAGCAGTTCCCCAGGAAAGAGCACTGAAGCTTTCTTT. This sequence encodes CASSSPGKSTEAFF.

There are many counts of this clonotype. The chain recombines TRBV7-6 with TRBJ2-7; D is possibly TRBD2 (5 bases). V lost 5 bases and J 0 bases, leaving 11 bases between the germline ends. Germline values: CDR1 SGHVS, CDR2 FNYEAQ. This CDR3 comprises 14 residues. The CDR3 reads CASSPMSGSYEQYF. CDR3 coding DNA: TGTGCCAGCAGCCCTATGAGCGGCTCCTACGAGCAGTACTTC.

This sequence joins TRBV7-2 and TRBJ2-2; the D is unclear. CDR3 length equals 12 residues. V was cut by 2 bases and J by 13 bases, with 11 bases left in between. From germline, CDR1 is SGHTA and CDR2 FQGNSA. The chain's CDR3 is CASSLRNTGLFF. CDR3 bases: TGTGCCAGCAGCTTACGTAACACCGGGCTGTTTTTT.

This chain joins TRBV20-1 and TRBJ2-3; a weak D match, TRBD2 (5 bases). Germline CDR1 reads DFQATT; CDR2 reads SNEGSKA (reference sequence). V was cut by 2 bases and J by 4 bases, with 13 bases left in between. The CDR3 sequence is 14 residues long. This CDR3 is CSARRVPGADTQYF. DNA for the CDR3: TGCAGTGCTAGACGCGTTCCCGGGGCAGATACGCAGTATTTT.

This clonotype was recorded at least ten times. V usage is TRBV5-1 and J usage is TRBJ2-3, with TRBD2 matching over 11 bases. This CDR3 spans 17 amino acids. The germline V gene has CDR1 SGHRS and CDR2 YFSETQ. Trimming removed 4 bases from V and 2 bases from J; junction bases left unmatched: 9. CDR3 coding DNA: TGCGCCAGCAGCCGAGATCGACTAGCGGGAAACACAGATACGCAGTATTTT. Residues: CASSRDRLAGNTDTQYF.

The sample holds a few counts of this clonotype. The CDR3 sequence: CATSVPFDTGELFF. In nucleotides, the CDR3 is TGTGCCACCAGTGTACCGTTCGACACCGGGGAGCTGTTTTTT. The chain links TRBV24-1 to TRBJ2-2; no firm D call. The CDR3 has 14 amino acids. The germline V gene encodes CDR1 KGHDR and CDR2 SFDVKD. The V gene lost 5 bases and the J gene lost 3 bases, with 9 bases spanning the gap.

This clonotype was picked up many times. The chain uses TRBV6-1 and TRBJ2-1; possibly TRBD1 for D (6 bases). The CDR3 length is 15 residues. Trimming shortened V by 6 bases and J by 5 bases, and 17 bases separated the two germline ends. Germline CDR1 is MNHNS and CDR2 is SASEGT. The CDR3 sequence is CASRPRNRANNEQFF. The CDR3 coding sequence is TGTGCCAGCAGGCCCCGAAACAGGGCTAACAATGAGCAGTTCTTC.

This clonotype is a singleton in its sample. The CDR3 is CAWSVVGITSSYNEQFF. As DNA, the CDR3 is TGTGCCTGGAGTGTAGTGGGGATTACGAGCTCCTACAATGAGCAGTTCTTC. J is TRBJ2-1 and V is TRBV30; D ambiguous. This CDR3 comprises 17 residues. V lost 0 bases to trimming and J lost 0 bases, with 15 bases between them. The germline V gene encodes CDR1 GTSNPN and CDR2 SVGIG (reference sequence).

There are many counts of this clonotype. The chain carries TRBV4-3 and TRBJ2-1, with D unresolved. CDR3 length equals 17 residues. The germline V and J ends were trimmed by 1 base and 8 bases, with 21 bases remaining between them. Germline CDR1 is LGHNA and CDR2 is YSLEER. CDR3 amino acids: CASSQVLRAPRYDEQFF. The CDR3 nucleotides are TGCGCCAGCAGCCAAGTTCTCCGGGCTCCCAGGTACGATGAGCAGTTCTTC.

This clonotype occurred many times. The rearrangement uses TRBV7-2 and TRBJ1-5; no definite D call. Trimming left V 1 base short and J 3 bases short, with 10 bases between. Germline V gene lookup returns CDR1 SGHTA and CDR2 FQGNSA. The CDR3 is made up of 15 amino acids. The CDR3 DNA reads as TGTGCCAGCAGCTTAGTGCTAGGTAACAATCAGCCCCAGCATTTT. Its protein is CASSLVLGNNQPQHF.

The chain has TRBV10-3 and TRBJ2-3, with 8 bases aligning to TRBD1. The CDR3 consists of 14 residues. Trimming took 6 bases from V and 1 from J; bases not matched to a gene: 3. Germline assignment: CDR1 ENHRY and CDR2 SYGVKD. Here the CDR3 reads CAIRTGQGTDTQYF. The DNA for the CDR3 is TGTGCCATCAGGACGGGACAGGGCACAGATACGCAGTATTTT.

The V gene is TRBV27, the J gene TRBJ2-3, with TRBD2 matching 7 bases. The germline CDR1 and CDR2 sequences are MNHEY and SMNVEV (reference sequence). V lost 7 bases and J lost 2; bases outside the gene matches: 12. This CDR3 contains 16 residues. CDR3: CASTHLAEKDTDTQYF. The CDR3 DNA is TGTGCCAGCACCCACCTAGCGGAAAAAGACACAGATACGCAGTATTTT.

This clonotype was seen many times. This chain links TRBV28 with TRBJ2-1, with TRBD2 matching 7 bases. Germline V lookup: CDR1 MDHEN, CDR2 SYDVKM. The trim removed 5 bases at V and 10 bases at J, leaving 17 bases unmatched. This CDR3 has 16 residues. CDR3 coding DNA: TGTGCCAGCAGTCCCTATGGAGGCTGGCGGGAGAACGAGCAGTTCTTC. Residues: CASSPYGGWRENEQFF.